This TCR beta chain came from a study of T cell responses to AZD1222 COVID-19 vaccine. About this clone: Its antigen is not known.

Study-wide findings and caveats: Donors skewed white British and female; clonal diversity was possibly underestimated. Reports say nearly half of spike-specific TCRs go after unmutated variant regions. Spike-specific TCR breadth and depth went up after people got two AZD1222 doses. CD4 TCRs linked to vaccination spanned spike, dominating at 160-218 and 743-854.

The method was immunoSEQ multiplex PCR; TCRdb's version includes in-frame clones alone and lacks a portion of them. The table has tens of thousands of clones, approximately 90% seen once. Germline loops: CDR1 SGHRS, CDR2 YFSETQ. This CDR3 has 13 residues. Trimming removed 1 base at V and 3 bases at J, with 8 bases between. The rearrangement uses TRBV5-1 and TRBJ2-7; no reliable D call. The input for sequencing was peripheral blood, taken 28 days after the second AZD1222 dose. The TCR was taken from an adult who received the AZD1222 COVID-19 vaccine. The CDR3 nucleotides are TGCGCCAGCAGCTTGAACAGAATCTACGAGCAGTACTTC. This codes for CASSLNRIYEQYF. Full variable domain (rest looked up from reference TRBV5-1 and TRBJ2-7): KAGVTQTPRYLIKTRGQQVTLSCSPISGHRSVSWYQQTPGQGLQFLFEYFSETQRNKGNFPGRFSGRQFSNSRSEMNVSTLELGDSALYLCASSLNRIYEQYFGPGTRLTVT.